Sequencing of this T cell receptor (beta chain) was carried out in a study of CD8 T cells in ankylosing spondylitis. Overall study results and limits: For ankylosing spondylitis blood, a TCR beta motif of 7 to 9 highly homologous variants appeared characteristic. Within matched ankylosing spondylitis synovial fluid, disease-linked clones were reportedly significantly enriched.

Via MiXCR, TCRdb re-called the 5' RACE reads, giving one row per CDR3 protein. The sample holds about 330,000 distinct CDR3 sequences, 6.5% to 10% seen once. Turning to this clonotype: What it recognizes is unknown.

This receptor was taken from a male donor with ankylosing spondylitis. Input material: blood, either unsorted or a sorted T cell fraction (not recorded which).

CDR3 sequence: CASSYYGREVEQFF. In nucleotides, the CDR3 is TGTGCCAGCAGTTACTACGGAAGGGAAGTTGAGCAGTTCTTC. This chain connects TRBV6-5 to TRBJ2-1; D is uncertain. V lost 1 base to trimming and J lost 9 bases, with 13 bases between them. The CDR3 covers 14 residues. Germline V gives CDR1 MNHEY, CDR2 SVGAGI.